This T cell receptor (beta chain) was obtained from a study of cytomegalovirus exposure and HLA in healthy donors. PCR was performed using 60 Vbeta and 13 Jbeta primers. Data came from immunoSEQ multiplex PCR; TCRdb stores just in-frame clones and leaves some out. Counted here are around 140,000 clones, around 75% occurring once; the ten biggest clones make up roughly 2.9%. Findings and caveats of the study: Listed as cytomegalovirus-associated were more than 150 TCR beta chains. It was likely that a cluster of highly shared sequence variants was a sequencing artifact.

Remarks on this clone: Its antigen is not known. The junction does not match germline at one end; this may be a read error.

The CDR3 extends over 15 amino acids. CDR1 and CDR2 (germline): SEHNR, FQNEAQ (reference sequence). This TCR was sampled from a woman aged 30 to 39 in good health and CMV-seronegative. Sequences were obtained from PBMCs. The chain links TRBV7-9 to TRBJ2-7; TRBD2 matches 13 bases. In nucleotides, the CDR3 is TGTTCCAGCAGCACTAGCGGGGGGGGGACCTACGAGCAGTACTTC. This gives the protein CSSSTSGGGTYEQYF.